This TCR beta chain is from a study of blood T cell repertoires in COVID-19. Study-level background: T cells, B-cell-depleted T cells, or PBMCs supplied cDNA or gDNA.

This CDR3 contains 18 residues. Germline lookup yields CDR1 SGHVS and CDR2 FNYEAQ. V lost 8 bases and J lost 6; bases outside the gene matches: 20. Participants came from roughly 24 US areas, aged about 18 to 95 years. In the original analysis: How many nucleated cells were present was estimated from reference gene primer amplification. Method: immunoSEQ multiplex PCR; TCRdb's copy keeps in-frame clones and lacks some. V and J calls and clone size are given by that table; D and trimming were obtained from the DNA. The table includes about 170,000 clones, roughly 87% detected once. The chain links TRBV7-6 to TRBJ1-5, with 9 bases aligning to TRBD1. The specimen was PBMCs or T cells enriched from blood (not recorded which). This clonotype was obtained from a human donor with acute COVID-19. The donor label of this sample is uncertain. The CDR3 DNA reads as TGTGCCAGCCCCTCGATTAAAAGGGGACAGGGCTTAAGTCAGCCCCAGCATTTT. This gives the protein CASPSIKRGQGLSQPQHF.